What follows is one T cell receptor (beta chain) and its context. The data originate from a study of control samples from healthy donors and cancer patients. Data came from immunoSEQ multiplex PCR; TCRdb stores just in-frame clones and leaves some out. The profile shows some 150,000 clones, roughly 94% of them singletons. In germline, CDR1 is WSHSY, CDR2 SAAADI. Trimming shortened V by 5 bases and J by 2 bases, and 5 bases separated the two germline ends. The CDR3 totals 12 residues. The V gene is TRBV10-2, the J gene TRBJ2-3, with unresolved D. The sequencing sample was made of PBMCs. The clonotype comes from a man between 60 and 75 years old with colorectal cancer. CDR3: CASSLNTDTQYF. The CDR3 nucleotides are TGCGCCAGCAGTCTCAACACAGATACGCAGTATTTT.